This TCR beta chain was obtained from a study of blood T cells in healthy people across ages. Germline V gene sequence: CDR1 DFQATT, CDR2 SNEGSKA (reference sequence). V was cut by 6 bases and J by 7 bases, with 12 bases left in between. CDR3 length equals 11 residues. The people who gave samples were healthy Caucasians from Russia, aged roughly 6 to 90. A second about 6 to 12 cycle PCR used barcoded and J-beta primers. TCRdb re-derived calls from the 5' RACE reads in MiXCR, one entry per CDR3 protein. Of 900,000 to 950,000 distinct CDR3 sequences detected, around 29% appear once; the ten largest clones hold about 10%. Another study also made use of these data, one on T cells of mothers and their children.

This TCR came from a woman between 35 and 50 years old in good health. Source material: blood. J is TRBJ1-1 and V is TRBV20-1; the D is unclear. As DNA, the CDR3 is TGCAGTGCCGCGGTAGTGGTTGAAGCTTTCTTT. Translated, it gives CSAAVVVEAFF.